The 8 T cell receptor beta chains listed next were all sequenced from one sample in a study of blood T cell repertoires in COVID-19. Libraries were prepared by immunoSEQ multiplex PCR; TCRdb keeps only in-frame clonotypes and omits some of them. The data contain fewer than 250,000 clones, 80% to 90% of them singletons. Sequenced material: peripheral blood. The origin of the receptors is a man aged 50 to 60 with COVID-19, enrolled during active disease.

The chain uses TRBV28 and TRBJ2-7, with TRBD1 matching over 9 bases. The CDR3 is 16 residues long. Germline V gene sequence: CDR1 MDHEN, CDR2 SYDVKM. The ends lost 2 bases at V and 3 bases at J; junction bases unmatched: 8. The CDR3 region has the DNA TGTGCCAGCAGTTTAATTCTGGGACAGGGTGGCTACGAGCAGTACTTC. Protein product: CASSLILGQGGYEQYF. The whole variable domain, filled in from reference TRBV28 and TRBJ2-7, reads DVKVTQSSRYLVKRTGEKVFLECVQDMDHENMFWYRQDPGLGLRLIYFSYDVKMKEKGDIPEGYSVSREKKERFSLILESASTNQTSMYLCASSLILGQGGYEQYFGPGTRLTVT.

The rearrangement joins TRBV2 to TRBJ2-7; possibly TRBD2 for D (5 bases). The CDR3 spans 12 residues. CDR1 and CDR2 (germline): SNHLY, FYNNEI. V was trimmed by 4 bases and J by 5 bases, leaving 9 bases between them. CDR3 nucleotide sequence: TGTGCCAGCAGTGCGGGGATCGACGAGCAGTACTTC. Translated, it gives CASSAGIDEQYF.

V gene TRBV2 combines with J gene TRBJ2-7, with TRBD1 matching over 8 bases. There are 14 residues in the CDR3. CDR1 is SNHLY and CDR2 is FYNNEI in the germline V gene. Unmatched junction bases numbered 5, after V lost 6 bases and J lost 1 base. The CDR3 spells CASRPGQDSYEQYF. DNA for the CDR3: TGTGCCAGCAGGCCGGGACAGGATTCCTACGAGCAGTACTTC.

This rearrangement joins TRBV5-1 to TRBJ1-5, with 7 nucleotides matching TRBD1. This CDR3 is built from 18 residues. J lost 2 bases, V lost 0 bases, and 11 bases had no gene match. The germline V gene has CDR1 SGHRS and CDR2 YFSETQ. DNA for the CDR3: TGCGCCAGCAGCTTGGGTCAGGGGGGCCCCTTTGGCAATCAGCCCCAGCATTTT. It specifies CASSLGQGGPFGNQPQHF.

The chain uses TRBV6-5 and TRBJ2-2; TRBD1 is a possible D gene (5 bases). Trimming left V 9 bases short and J 2 bases short, with 10 bases between. This CDR3 is 13 amino acids long. Germline values: CDR1 MNHEY, CDR2 SVGAGI. CDR3 loop: CASQRGNTGELFF. CDR3 sequence (DNA): TGTGCCAGTCAAAGGGGCAACACCGGGGAGCTGTTTTTT.

J is TRBJ2-7 and V is TRBV27, with 11 bases identical to TRBD1. The trim removed 5 bases at V and 4 bases at J, leaving 10 bases unmatched. Per the germline V gene, CDR1 is MNHEY and CDR2 is SMNVEV (reference sequence). The CDR3 contains 16 residues. The DNA for the CDR3 is TGTGCCAGCAGTCGACGTTCCGGGACAGGGGGGTACGAGCAGTACTTC. This codes for CASSRRSGTGGYEQYF.

The chain is built from TRBV3-1 (or the pseudogene TRBV3-2) and TRBJ2-5; D is possibly TRBD2 (7 bases). The CDR3 contains 13 residues. With 4 bases removed from V and 5 bases from J, the gap between germline ends came to 11 bases. The germline CDR1 and CDR2 sequences are LGHDT and YNNKEL (reference sequence). CDR3 sequence: CASSRGGGETQYF. As DNA, the CDR3 is TGTGCCAGCAGCCGCGGCGGGGGCGAGACCCAGTACTTC.

J is TRBJ2-7 and V is TRBV5-4; 11 nucleotides match TRBD2. The junction had 9 bases not matched to a gene; V was cut back by 4 bases and J by 3 bases. Per the germline V gene, CDR1 is SGHNT and CDR2 is YYREEE (reference sequence). This CDR3 spans 16 amino acids. CDR3 loop: CASSPRGTSGVYEQYF. The DNA of the CDR3 is TGTGCCAGCAGCCCTAGGGGGACTAGCGGAGTCTACGAGCAGTACTTC.